The 29 T cell receptor beta chains listed next were all sequenced from one sample in a study. MiXCR, run by TCRdb on the 5' RACE reads, gives a single entry per CDR3 protein. Among 50,000 to 80,000 distinct CDR3 sequences listed, around a fifth were seen once. The sample was memory CD4+ T cells sorted from a lymph node. Specified subset: memory CD4+ T cells, CD4+CD45RO+CD25-. All receptors derive from a female donor with breast cancer.

This chain connects TRBV12-3 or TRBV12-4 to TRBJ1-1; D remains ambiguous. Trimming took off 6 bases at V and 4 bases at J, with 15 bases between the two ends. The CDR3 extends over 14 amino acids. The DNA for the CDR3 is TGTGCCAGCAGGGAGACTTCACGGGGCACTGAAGCTTTCTTT. It yields the protein CASRETSRGTEAFF.

Only a few counts were recorded for this clonotype. The rearrangement joins TRBV7-3 to TRBJ2-1; no definite D call. The germline gives CDR1 SGHTA, CDR2 FQGTGA. Trimming took off 2 bases at V and 2 bases at J, with 4 bases between the two ends. This CDR3 spans 13 amino acids. The DNA for the CDR3 is TGTGCCAGCAGCTTACAGGCCTACAATGAGCAGTTCTTC. Translation gives CASSLQAYNEQFF. The full variable domain, rest sourced from reference TRBV7-3 and TRBJ2-1, is GAGVSQTPSNKVTEKGKYVELRCDPISGHTALYWYRQSLGQGPEFLIYFQGTGAADDSGLPNDRFFAVRPEGSVSTLKIQRTERGDSAVYLCASSLQAYNEQFFGPGTRLTVL.

This clonotype was picked up many times. The chain is built from TRBV7-2 and TRBJ1-6; D remains unclear. The germline V gene encodes CDR1 SGHTA and CDR2 FQGNSA. The CDR3 sequence is 15 residues long. Trimming took 3 bases from V and 7 from J, leaving 13 bases between them. CDR3 in DNA: TGTGCCAGCAGCTTTACCCATACGCTCAATTCACCCCTCCACTTT. This codes for CASSFTHTLNSPLHF. The complete variable domain, with remaining parts taken from reference TRBV7-2 and TRBJ1-6, reads GAGVSQSPSNKVTEKGKDVELRCDPISGHTALYWYRQSLGQGLEFLIYFQGNSAPDKSGLPSDRFSAERTGGSVSTLTIQRTQQEDSAVYLCASSFTHTLNSPLHFGNGTRLTVT.

This clonotype was observed a few times. The CDR3 bases are TGTGCCACCAGTGATTTGGGGCAGCGAGCTTTCTTT. Translating gives CATSDLGQRAFF. This chain uses TRBV24-1 with TRBJ1-1; no reliable D call. The V end was cut by 0 bases, the J end by 10 bases, with 8 bases between. Germline V gene lookup returns CDR1 KGHDR and CDR2 SFDVKD. The CDR3 length is 12 residues.

The CDR3 DNA reads as TGTGCCTGTAACCAGGCAGGAGCGACCTCCTACGAGCAGTACTTC. Protein: CACNQAGATSYEQYF. The chain combines TRBV30 with TRBJ2-7; no clear D. The germline V gene has CDR1 GTSNPN and CDR2 SVGIG (reference sequence). CDR3 length: 15 residues. V gave up 6 bases and J gave up 0 bases, with 18 bases separating them.

A note on this clonotype: Since the CDR3 does not end with the conserved phenylalanine or tryptophan, this likely comes from a read error. This chain uses TRBV28 with TRBJ1-1; D not resolved. The CDR3 loop spans 13 amino acids. Germline CDR1 MDHEN, CDR2 SYDVKM. V lost 7 bases to trimming and J lost 1 base, with 10 bases between them. DNA of the CDR3: TGTGCCAGCAAAGGACCCTGGAACACTGAAGCTTTCCTT. Amino acid sequence: CASKGPWNTEAFL.

This clonotype showed up just a few times. The chain recombines TRBV28 with TRBJ2-3; TRBD1 matches at 8 bases. The germline V gene encodes CDR1 MDHEN and CDR2 SYDVKM. There are 13 residues in the CDR3. This chain's CDR3 is CVTRDRSTDTQYF. The CDR3 DNA reads as TGTGTAACCCGGGACAGGAGCACAGATACGCAGTATTTT.

Concerning this clonotype itself: This clone may be a read error of a much larger clone one base away. A read error is likely, as this CDR3 ends without the conserved phenylalanine or tryptophan. It is unclear where the CDR3 begins or ends on the DNA, so no DNA is shown, and the CDR3 is as TCRdb lists it. The chain carries TRBV20-1 and TRBJ1-1; the table's D call, TRBD1, was not checked against the DNA. Per germline, CDR1 DFQATT and CDR2 SNEGSKA (reference sequence). The CDR3 is 12 residues long, ends included. The CDR3 reads CSAGGTGHRVFC.

CDR3 sequence (DNA): TGTGCCAGCAGCCGCGCAGGGCTCTCTTACAATGAGCAGTTCTTC. Residues: CASSRAGLSYNEQFF. This chain uses TRBV12-3 or TRBV12-4 with TRBJ2-1, with a weak D call TRBD1 (5 bases). This CDR3 comprises 15 residues. Deletions cut 6 bases from V and 4 bases from J, with 16 bases between.

There are a few counts of this clonotype. The V and J genes are TRBV2 and TRBJ2-5; D gene ambiguous. Trimming left V 6 bases short and J 2 bases short, with 7 bases between. Germline CDR1 and CDR2: SNHLY and FYNNEI. The CDR3 loop spans 12 amino acids. The CDR3 DNA follows: TGTGCCAGCAGGGACGATCAAGAGACCCAGTACTTC. Amino acids: CASRDDQETQYF.

This clonotype was counted at least ten times. The chain combines TRBV5-1 with TRBJ2-1; either TRBD1 or TRBD2 may supply D (5 bases each). The CDR3 contains 14 residues. V lost 0 bases and J 6 bases, leaving 10 bases between the germline ends. CDR1 and CDR2 (germline): SGHRS, YFSETQ. The CDR3 here is CASSLDGTSNEQFF. DNA for the CDR3: TGCGCCAGCAGCTTGGACGGGACCTCCAATGAGCAGTTCTTC.

This clonotype came up a few times. This chain joins TRBV7-9 and TRBJ1-6; weak D call: TRBD1 (6 bases). The length of the CDR3 is 17 residues. Trimming shortened V by 0 bases and J by 9 bases, and 18 bases separated the two germline ends. CDR1 and CDR2 (germline): SEHNR, FQNEAQ (reference sequence). The CDR3 bases are TGTGCCAGCAGCTTAGCCTTAACAGGGCGTCGTGCTTCACCCCTCCACTTT. Amino acids: CASSLALTGRRASPLHF.

There are a few counts of this clonotype. The chain is built from TRBV6-1 and TRBJ2-3; D gene ambiguous. V lost 3 bases to trimming and J lost 0 bases, with 7 bases between them. This CDR3 contains 14 residues. From germline, CDR1 is MNHNS and CDR2 SASEGT. The CDR3 region has the DNA TGTGCCAGCAGTGATGACCCTAGCACAGATACGCAGTATTTT. This translates into CASSDDPSTDTQYF.

This clonotype was detected only once. A much larger clone sits a single nucleotide away, making a read error possible. The J gene is TRBJ1-2, the V gene TRBV7-8; D gene ambiguous. The CDR3 runs 14 residues. Germline CDR1 reads SGHVS; CDR2 reads FQNEAQ. The CDR3: CVSSPTELNYGYTF. The CDR3 nucleotides are TGTGTCAGCAGCCCGACTGAACTAAACTATGGCTACACCTTC.

The chain carries TRBV7-9 and TRBJ2-7, with D hard to call. The CDR3 runs to 16 residues. The V gene lost 5 bases and the J gene lost 4 bases, with 21 bases spanning the gap. Germline V gene data show CDR1 as SEHNR and CDR2 as FQNEAQ (reference sequence). DNA for the CDR3: TGTGCCAGCAGCCTACTCTCCGGTACACGGCAGTACGAGCAGTACTTC. The encoded protein is CASSLLSGTRQYEQYF.

This clonotype has only a few counts. The chain links TRBV6-1 to TRBJ2-7, with D perhaps matching TRBD1 (6 bases). The CDR3 length is 15 residues. V lost 6 bases, J lost 2 bases, and 17 bases lay in between. The germline V gene encodes CDR1 MNHNS and CDR2 SASEGT. In nucleotides, the CDR3 is TGTGCCAGCAGCGCCCTGCCGGACAGTCCCTACGAGCAGTACTTC. Translation: CASSALPDSPYEQYF.

The chain is built from TRBV6-2 or TRBV6-3 and TRBJ2-5; 8 positions agree with TRBD2. From germline, CDR1 is MNHEY and CDR2 SVGEGT. V gave up 8 bases and J gave up 5 bases; unmatched junction bases: 13. The CDR3 has 15 residues. CDR3 sequence (DNA): TGTGCCAGCGCCCTCGGGGGGGCGATTATTGAGACCCAGTACTTC. The encoded protein is CASALGGAIIETQYF.

This clonotype was seen only a few times. The CDR3 DNA follows: TGCGCCAGCAGCTTGGTGGGAGGGCCGAAGACCCAGTACTTC. It encodes CASSLVGGPKTQYF. This chain links TRBV5-1 with TRBJ2-5; 7 bases map to TRBD2. This CDR3 spans 14 amino acids. V lost 0 bases, J lost 6 bases, and 5 bases stayed unmatched. Per the germline V gene, CDR1 is SGHRS and CDR2 is YFSETQ.

In this sample, this clonotype turned up many times. The CDR3 sequence is CASRSPGTLGHHGYTF. In DNA, the CDR3 is TGCGCCAGCAGATCCCCCGGGACTCTAGGACATCATGGCTACACCTTC. V gene TRBV5-1 combines with J gene TRBJ1-2; D might be TRBD1 (5 bases). Trimming took 5 bases from V and 6 from J, leaving 23 bases between them. Germline CDR1 reads SGHRS; CDR2 reads YFSETQ. The CDR3 covers 16 residues.

This clonotype was observed at least ten times. The chain uses TRBV20-1 and TRBJ1-1; 9 bases match TRBD1. Per the germline V gene, CDR1 is DFQATT and CDR2 is SNEGSKA (reference sequence). This CDR3 region has 14 residues. Trimming took 5 bases from V and 5 from J; bases not matched to a gene: 9. The CDR3 is CSALLGTGTTEAFF. CDR3 DNA: TGCAGTGCTCTCCTCGGGACAGGGACGACTGAAGCTTTCTTT.

V gene TRBV29-1 combines with J gene TRBJ1-1; a possible D gene is TRBD1 (5 bases). The CDR3 length is 13 residues. Germline-derived CDR1 and CDR2 are SQVTM and ANQGSEA. V shed 3 bases and J shed 11 bases, with 19 bases lying between them. DNA for the CDR3: TGCAGCGTTGATAAGTCCCAGGGATTTTATGCTTTCTTT. The encoded protein is CSVDKSQGFYAFF.

At least ten counts were recorded for this clonotype. V usage is TRBV5-1 and J usage is TRBJ1-1; no clear D. With 4 bases removed from V and 3 bases from J, the gap between germline ends came to 10 bases. Germline values: CDR1 SGHRS, CDR2 YFSETQ. This CDR3 is built from 13 residues. CDR3 DNA: TGCGCCAGCAGCCTCACCCGAGACACTGAAGCTTTCTTT. Its translation: CASSLTRDTEAFF.

V and J are TRBV9 and TRBJ1-4; the D gene is possibly TRBD1 (6 bases). The CDR3 sequence is 16 residues long. V dropped 3 bases and J dropped 7 bases, with 19 bases sitting between them. Germline lookup yields CDR1 SGDLS and CDR2 YYNGEE. In DNA form, the CDR3 reads TGTGCCAGCAGCGAAGCGGGGGGGGCAGGTGGTGAAAAACTGTTTTTT. Residues: CASSEAGGAGGEKLFF.

The rearrangement uses TRBV10-3 and TRBJ2-1, with 8 bases fitting TRBD1. The length of the CDR3 is 17 residues. Germline lookup yields CDR1 ENHRY and CDR2 SYGVKD. V lost 0 bases to trimming and J lost 7 bases; unmatched junction nucleotides: 11. CDR3 region: CAISESEAGGLQNEQFF. The CDR3 DNA follows: TGTGCCATCAGTGAGTCAGAAGCAGGGGGCCTCCAGAATGAGCAGTTCTTC.

In its sample, this clonotype was seen many times. The chain links TRBV11-2 to TRBJ2-7; D not resolved. Germline assignment: CDR1 SGHAT and CDR2 FQNNGV. Between the trimmed V and J ends, which lost 2 bases and 2 bases, there was a span of 7 bases. CDR3 length equals 13 residues. This chain's CDR3 is CASSLSDTYEQYF. The CDR3 coding sequence is TGTGCCAGCAGCTTATCTGATACCTACGAGCAGTACTTC.

This clonotype occurred a few times. Sequence at one end of the junction differs from germline and may be a read error. This rearrangement joins TRBV7-2 to TRBJ2-1, with 9 bases matching TRBD2. The germline gives CDR1 SGHTA, CDR2 FQGNSA. The CDR3 consists of 15 residues. The CDR3 DNA reads TGCGCCAGCAGCTTAGGTTGGAAAGCGGGGGGTGAGCAGTTCTTC. Protein sequence: CASSLGWKAGGEQFF.

This clonotype was observed at least ten times. The chain employs TRBV6-5 and TRBJ1-5; D is ambiguous. V shed 2 bases and J shed 3 bases, with 5 bases lying between them. Germline-derived CDR1 and CDR2 are MNHEY and SVGAGI. The CDR3 spans 13 residues. In nucleotides, the CDR3 is TGTGCCAGCAGTTACGGGTACAATCAGCCCCAGCATTTT. The encoded protein is CASSYGYNQPQHF.

V and J are TRBV20-1 and TRBJ2-7; possible D gene TRBD2, 5 bases. The CDR3 sequence is 13 residues long. Germline CDR1 and CDR2: DFQATT and SNEGSKA (reference sequence). The V and J ends lost 0 bases and 5 bases respectively, with 11 bases between them. CDR3 in amino acids: CSAREPLGNEQYF. The CDR3, as DNA: TGCAGTGCTAGAGAACCTCTCGGGAACGAGCAGTACTTC.

This clonotype was observed a single time. The chain combines TRBV11-2 with TRBJ2-7; D ambiguous. The CDR3 has 15 residues. Deletions cut 4 bases from V and 6 bases from J, with 19 bases between. The germline V gene encodes CDR1 SGHAT and CDR2 FQNNGV. The CDR3 loop is CASSSYRDPSGEQYF. Here the CDR3 DNA reads TGTGCCAGCAGCTCCTACCGAGACCCATCGGGCGAGCAGTACTTC.